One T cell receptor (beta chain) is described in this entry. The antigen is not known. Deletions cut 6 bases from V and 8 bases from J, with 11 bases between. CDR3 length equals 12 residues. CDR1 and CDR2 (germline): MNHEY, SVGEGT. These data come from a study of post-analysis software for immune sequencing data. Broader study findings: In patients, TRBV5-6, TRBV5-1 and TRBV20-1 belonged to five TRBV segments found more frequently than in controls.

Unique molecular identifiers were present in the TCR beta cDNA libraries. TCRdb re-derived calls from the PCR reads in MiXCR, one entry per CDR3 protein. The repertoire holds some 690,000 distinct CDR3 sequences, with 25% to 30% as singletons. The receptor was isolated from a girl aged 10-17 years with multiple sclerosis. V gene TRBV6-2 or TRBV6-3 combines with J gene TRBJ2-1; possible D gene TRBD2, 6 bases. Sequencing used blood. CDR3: CASSSWRDEQFF. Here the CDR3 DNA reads TGTGCCAGCAGCTCCTGGAGGGATGAGCAGTTCTTC.